This T cell receptor beta chain was documented in a study of blood T cells in healthy people across ages. Every participating donor contributed roughly 10 milliliters of peripheral blood through a draw. In this sample, this clonotype turned up many times. It was with a sample-barcoded 5' primer and a J-beta primer mix that a second PCR of about 6 to 12 cycles was run. TCRdb processed the 5' RACE reads anew with MiXCR; each CDR3 protein has one entry. This sample carries roughly 1,700,000 distinct CDR3 sequences, approximately 30% of them seen once, and the ten largest clones take roughly 8%. The CDR3 is made up of 13 amino acids. Trimming took off 5 bases at V and 3 bases at J, with 11 bases between the two ends. The V gene's germline CDR1 is MDHEN and CDR2 SYDVKM.

This sequence was found in a woman in her thirties in good health. The sequencing sample was made of blood. The V call is TRBV28, the J call TRBJ2-7, with a weak D call TRBD1 (6 bases). The CDR3 loop is CASSPNRVYEQYF. CDR3 sequence (DNA): TGTGCCAGCAGTCCCAACAGGGTCTACGAGCAGTACTTC.